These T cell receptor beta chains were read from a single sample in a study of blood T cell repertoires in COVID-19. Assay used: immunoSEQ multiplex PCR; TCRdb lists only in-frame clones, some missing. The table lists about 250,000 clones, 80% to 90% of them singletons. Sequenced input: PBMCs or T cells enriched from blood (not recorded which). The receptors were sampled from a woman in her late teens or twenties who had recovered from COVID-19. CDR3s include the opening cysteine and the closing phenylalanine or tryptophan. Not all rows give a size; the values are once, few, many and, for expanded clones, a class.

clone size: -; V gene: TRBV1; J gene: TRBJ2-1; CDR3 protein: CTSSQGLVYNEQFF
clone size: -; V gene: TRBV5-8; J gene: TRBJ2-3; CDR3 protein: CASSPLLYTDTQYF
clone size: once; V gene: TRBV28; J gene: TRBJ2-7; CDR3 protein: CASSLGTGVYEQYF
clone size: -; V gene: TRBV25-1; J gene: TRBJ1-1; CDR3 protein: CASLLLRGRGTEAFF
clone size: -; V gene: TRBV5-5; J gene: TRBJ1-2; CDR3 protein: CASSLYLLFHYGYTF
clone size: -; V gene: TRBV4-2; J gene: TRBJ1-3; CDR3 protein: CASSQVGAGNTIYF
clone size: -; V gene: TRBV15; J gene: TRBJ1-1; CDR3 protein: CATRRDRVAGNRGGTEAFF
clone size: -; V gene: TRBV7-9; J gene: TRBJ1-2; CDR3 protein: CASSLDTGAGYTF
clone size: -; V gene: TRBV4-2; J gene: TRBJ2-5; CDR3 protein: CASSQDRSGEETQYF
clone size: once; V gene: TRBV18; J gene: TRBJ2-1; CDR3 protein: CASSPGRNGGAQEQFF
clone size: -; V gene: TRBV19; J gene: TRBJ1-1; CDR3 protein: CASSWAGGLMNTEAFF
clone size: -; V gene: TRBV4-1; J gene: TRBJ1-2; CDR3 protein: CASGLDRGNYGYTF
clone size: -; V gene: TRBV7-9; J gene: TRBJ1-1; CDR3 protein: CASSLNRDSTEAFF
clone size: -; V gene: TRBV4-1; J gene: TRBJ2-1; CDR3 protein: CASSQDPGHLFGGVNEQFF
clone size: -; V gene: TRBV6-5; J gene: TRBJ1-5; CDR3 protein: CASSRTEGGNQPQHF
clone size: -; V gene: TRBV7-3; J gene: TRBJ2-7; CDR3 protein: CASSSGQGTNEQYF
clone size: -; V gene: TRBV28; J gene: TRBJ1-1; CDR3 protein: CASSYGGSGGRTEAFF
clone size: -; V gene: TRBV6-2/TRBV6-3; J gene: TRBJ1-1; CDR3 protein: CASSYDGGAPLGNTEAFF
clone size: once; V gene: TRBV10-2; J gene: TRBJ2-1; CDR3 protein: CASSRTSGGASYNEQFF
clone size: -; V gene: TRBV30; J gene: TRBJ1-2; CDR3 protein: CAWSVLGQGDGYTF
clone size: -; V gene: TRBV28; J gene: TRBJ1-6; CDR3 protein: CASSLMGTNSSPLHF
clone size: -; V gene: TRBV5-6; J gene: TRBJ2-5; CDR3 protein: CASSSPGQETQYF
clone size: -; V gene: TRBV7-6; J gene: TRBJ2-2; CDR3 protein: CASSYPYKRANTGELFF
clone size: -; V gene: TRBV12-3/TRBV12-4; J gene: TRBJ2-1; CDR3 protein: CASLVGTGGDQFF
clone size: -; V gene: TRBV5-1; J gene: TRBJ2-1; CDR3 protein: CASSLEVEYNEQFF
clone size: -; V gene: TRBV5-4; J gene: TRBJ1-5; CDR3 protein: CATTTGGAGQPQHF
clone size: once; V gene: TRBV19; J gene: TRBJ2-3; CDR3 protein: CASGTSGGGSTDTQYF
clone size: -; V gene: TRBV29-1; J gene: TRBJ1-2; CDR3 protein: CSVRTGNYGYTF
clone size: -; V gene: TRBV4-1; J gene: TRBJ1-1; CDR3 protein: CASSQGTGVRTEAFF
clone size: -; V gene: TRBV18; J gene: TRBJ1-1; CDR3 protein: CASSPFSGSTNTEAFF
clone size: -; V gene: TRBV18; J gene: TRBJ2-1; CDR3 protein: CASSSGTGGDEQFF
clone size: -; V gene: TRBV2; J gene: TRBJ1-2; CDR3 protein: CASSERGYGYTF
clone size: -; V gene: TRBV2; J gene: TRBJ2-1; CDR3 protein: CASTMVQGLNEQFF
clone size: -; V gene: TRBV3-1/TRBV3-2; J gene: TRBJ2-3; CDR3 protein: CASSQDRHSLDTQYF